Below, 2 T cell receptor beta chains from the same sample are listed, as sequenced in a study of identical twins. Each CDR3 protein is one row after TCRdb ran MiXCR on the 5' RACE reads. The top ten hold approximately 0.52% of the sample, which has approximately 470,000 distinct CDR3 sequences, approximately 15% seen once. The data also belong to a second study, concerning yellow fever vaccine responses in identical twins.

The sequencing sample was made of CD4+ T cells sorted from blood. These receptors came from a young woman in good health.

CDR3 in amino acids: CASSLDGRTGGFYGYTF. The CDR3 DNA is TGTGCCAGCAGCTTAGATGGGCGGACAGGGGGCTTCTATGGCTACACCTTC. This rearrangement joins TRBV11-2 to TRBJ1-2; 11 bases agree with TRBD1. CDR3 length: 17 amino acids. The ends lost 0 bases at V and 4 bases at J; junction bases unmatched: 7. Per germline, CDR1 SGHAT and CDR2 FQNNGV.

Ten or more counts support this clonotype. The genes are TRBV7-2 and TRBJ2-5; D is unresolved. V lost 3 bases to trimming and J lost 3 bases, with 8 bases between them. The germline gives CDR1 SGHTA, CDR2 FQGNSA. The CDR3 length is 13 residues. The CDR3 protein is CASSFSVKETQYF. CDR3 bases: TGTGCCAGCAGCTTTTCGGTAAAAGAGACCCAGTACTTC.